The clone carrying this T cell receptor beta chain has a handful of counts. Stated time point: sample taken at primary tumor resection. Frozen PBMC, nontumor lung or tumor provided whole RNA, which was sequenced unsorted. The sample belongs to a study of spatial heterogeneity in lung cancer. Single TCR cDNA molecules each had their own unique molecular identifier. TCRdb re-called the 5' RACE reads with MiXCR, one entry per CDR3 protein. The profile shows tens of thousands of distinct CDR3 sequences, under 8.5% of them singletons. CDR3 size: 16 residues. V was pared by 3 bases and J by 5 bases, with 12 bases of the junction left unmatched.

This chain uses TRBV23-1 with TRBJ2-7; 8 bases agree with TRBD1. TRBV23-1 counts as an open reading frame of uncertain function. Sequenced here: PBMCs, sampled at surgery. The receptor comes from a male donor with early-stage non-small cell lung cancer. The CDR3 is CASSHRVGRGQDEQYF. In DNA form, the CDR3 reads TGCGCCAGCAGTCACCGCGTAGGCAGGGGGCAGGACGAGCAGTACTTC.